This TCR beta chain was found in a study of PD-L1 blockade in urothelial cancer (dated by TCRdb to the late 2010s). Turning to the overall study: All patients started therapy in the mid-2010s and received atezolizumab 1,200 mg intravenously every 3 weeks. An exploratory multi-omic analysis was conducted of the somatic, immune and clinical correlates of response to PD-L1 blockade with atezolizumab in urothelial cancer. Blood samples gave median yields of about 150,000 T cells and tens of thousands of unique TCRs, along with a median clonality of approximately 0.084. Pretreatment tumor samples and matched peripheral blood, collected serially before and after atezolizumab treatment, underwent TCR sequencing. Durable clinical benefit meant progression-free survival longer than 6 months, and TCR features were also tested against progression-free and overall survival. Patients had an ECOG performance status of 0 or 1 and had received between 0 and 3 prior chemotherapy regimens. About 85% of the 29 patients were males with bladder-origin urothelial cancer, and about 65% of the 29 reported a prior smoking history. In the same patients, whole exome sequencing and RNA sequencing of pretreatment tumors were performed in addition to TCR sequencing. Some 30 patients had pretreatment blood TCR-seq, roughly 25 had at least one posttreatment blood collection, and roughly 25 had tumor TCR-seq. Durable clinical benefit was achieved by nine patients and was not achieved by 20 patients. Blood samples were analyzed 3 weeks after the start of treatment (second dose) and 6 weeks after the start of treatment. The paper's findings and limits, for the study overall: Greater expansion of tumor-associated TCR clones in peripheral blood 3 weeks after the start of treatment was observed in patients with durable benefit (n of about 20, p = 0.022). Because the sample size was small (n of about 29) and many exploratory analyses were performed, the results are intended to be hypothesis-generating. A pretreatment peripheral blood TCR clonality below the median was linked to improved progression-free and overall survival.

Synthetic TCR analog templates were spiked into each PCR so that absolute template abundance could be estimated from read counts. The immunoSEQ assay was used to amplify TCRbeta CDR3 regions from genomic DNA with bias-controlled V and J gene primers. Rearranged TCRbeta segments were sequenced at approximately 20X coverage. Regarding the original processing steps: Clustering was used to correct sequencing errors, and CDR3s were annotated against IMGT so that V, D and J genes could be assigned. Out-of-frame and stop-codon sequences were excluded, and only productive TCRbeta rearrangements were used in downstream analyses. Clonality was computed as one minus Shannon entropy normalized by the log of the number of unique productive sequences. Fisher's exact test with Benjamini-Hochberg correction, at a threshold of adjusted p below 0.01, was used to find clones that differed between time points or between blood and tumor. What TCRdb holds here is the immuneACCESS table cut down to in-frame rearrangements. Part of the clones is not present; checked against another copy, under half of the missing clones reflect an unresolved V gene, and the others are unexplained. From that table come the V and J calls and clone size; the DNA was used to work out D and trimming. For this sample there are approximately 71,000 clones; 85% to 90% appear just once. 3.4% of the sample goes to the ten largest clones.

V is cut back by 0 bases and J by 6 bases, with 5 bases in the junction unmatched. CDR1 KGHSH and CDR2 LQKENI are derived from the germline V gene. The CDR3 holds 15 amino acids from the cysteine to the phenylalanine. The kept DNA is CDR3 alone, 45 bases in frame from the first base. The cohort comprised about 30 patients with locally advanced or metastatic urothelial carcinoma treated at Memorial Sloan Kettering on a trial protocol. Peripheral blood mononuclear cells were collected pretreatment and during treatment, at between 1 and 8 total time points per patient. The Qiagen DNeasy Blood extraction kit was used to purify genomic DNA from total PBMCs and tumor samples. Collected pretreatment and during treatment, PBMCs were isolated and stored as previously described. Worth noting for this clone: Its antigen has not been determined. No clone much larger than this one lies a single base away; base qualities are absent.

The sample was PBMCs, taken around atezolizumab (anti-PD-L1) treatment. The TCR sequence derives from a man aged 55 to 69 with urothelial cancer. The rearrangement combines TRBV18 with TRBJ1-1, and 9 junction bases match TRBD1. At the DNA level, the sequence is TGTGCCAGCTCACCACCGGGACAGGGTGGCCCTGAAGCTTTCTTT. The encoded protein is CASSPPGQGGPEAFF.